Sequencing of this TCR beta chain was carried out in a study of identical twins. There are many counts of this clonotype. The antigen remains unidentified. Per germline, CDR1 SNHLY and CDR2 FYNNEI. V lost 5 bases and J lost 3; bases outside the gene matches: 4. The CDR3 extends over 13 amino acids. Study-level points and caveats: In cord blood, abundant beta clonotypes had fewer insertions; memory showed no trend. The study found weaker excess twin sharing in beta out-of-frame sequences. The models gave estimates that fell short of the out-of-frame TCR alpha sharing seen in monozygotic twins.

A template switching step contributed a universal primer site, while unique molecular identifiers were present in the cDNA. One entry per CDR3 protein results from TCRdb running MiXCR on the 5' RACE reads. The sample lists 350,000 or so distinct CDR3 sequences; 9% were seen once. The receptor was isolated from a woman between 45 and 60 years old in good health. Source material: naive T cells sorted from blood. This chain joins TRBV2 and TRBJ2-7; 7 nucleotides line up with TRBD1. The DNA for the CDR3 is TGTGCCAGCAGTCAGGACAGGATCTACGAGCAGTACGTC. Its protein product is CASSQDRIYEQYV.